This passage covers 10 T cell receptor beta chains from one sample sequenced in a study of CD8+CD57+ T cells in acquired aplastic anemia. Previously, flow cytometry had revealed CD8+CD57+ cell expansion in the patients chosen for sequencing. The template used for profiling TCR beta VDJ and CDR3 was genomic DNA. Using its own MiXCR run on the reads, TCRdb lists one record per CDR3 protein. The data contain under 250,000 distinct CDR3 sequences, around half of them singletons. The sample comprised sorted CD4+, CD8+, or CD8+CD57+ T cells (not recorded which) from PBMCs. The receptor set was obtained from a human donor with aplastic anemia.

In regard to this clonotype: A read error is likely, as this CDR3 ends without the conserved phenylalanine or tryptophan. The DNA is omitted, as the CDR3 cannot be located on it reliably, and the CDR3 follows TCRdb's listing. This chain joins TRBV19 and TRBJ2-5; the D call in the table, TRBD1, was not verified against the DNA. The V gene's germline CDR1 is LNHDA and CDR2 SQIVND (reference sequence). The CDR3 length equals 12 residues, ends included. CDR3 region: CASSPRGGTPVL.

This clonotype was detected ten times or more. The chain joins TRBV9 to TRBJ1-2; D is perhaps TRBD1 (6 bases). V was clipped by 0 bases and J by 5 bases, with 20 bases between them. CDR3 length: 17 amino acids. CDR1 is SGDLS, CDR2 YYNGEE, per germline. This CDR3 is CASSVGDAGAEDYGYTF. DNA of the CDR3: TGTGCCAGCAGCGTAGGTGATGCAGGGGCGGAGGATTATGGCTACACCTTC.

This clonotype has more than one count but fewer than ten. For the CDR3, the DNA is TGTGCCAGCAGTGAATTGACAGGGTCATACAATGAGCAGTTCTTC. Its protein product is CASSELTGSYNEQFF. The rearrangement uses TRBV25-1 and TRBJ2-1; 7 bases map to TRBD1. With 1 base clipped from V and 4 bases from J, the junction kept 4 bases outside the gene matches. The CDR3 contains 15 residues. Germline V gene data show CDR1 as MGHDK and CDR2 as SYGVNS.

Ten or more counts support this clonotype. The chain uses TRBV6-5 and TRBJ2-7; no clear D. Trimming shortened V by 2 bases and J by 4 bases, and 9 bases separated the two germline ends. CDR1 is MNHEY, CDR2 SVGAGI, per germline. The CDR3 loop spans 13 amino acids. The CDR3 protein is CASSYTDGYEQYF. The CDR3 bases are TGTGCCAGCAGTTACACGGACGGTTACGAGCAGTACTTC.

For the CDR3, the DNA is TGCGCCAGCAGCTTGGAAACAGGAGGCCACACCTTC. It is translated as CASSLETGGHTF. V is TRBV5-1 and J is TRBJ1-2; D might be TRBD1 (5 bases). From germline, CDR1 is SGHRS and CDR2 YFSETQ. This CDR3 is built from 12 residues. Trimming removed 0 bases from V and 12 bases from J, with 12 bases in between.

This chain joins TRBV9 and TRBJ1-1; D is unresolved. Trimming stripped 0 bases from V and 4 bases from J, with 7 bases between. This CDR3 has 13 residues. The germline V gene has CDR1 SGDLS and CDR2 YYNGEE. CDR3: CASSVEFRTEAFF. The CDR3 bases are TGTGCCAGCAGCGTAGAATTCCGCACTGAAGCTTTCTTT.

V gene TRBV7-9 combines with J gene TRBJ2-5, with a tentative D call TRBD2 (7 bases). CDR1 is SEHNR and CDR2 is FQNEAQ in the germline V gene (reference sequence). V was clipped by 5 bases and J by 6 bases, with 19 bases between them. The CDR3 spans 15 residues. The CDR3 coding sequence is TGTGCCAGCAGCGCTGAAGTGGGGGGGGCACAGACCCAGTACTTC. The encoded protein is CASSAEVGGAQTQYF.

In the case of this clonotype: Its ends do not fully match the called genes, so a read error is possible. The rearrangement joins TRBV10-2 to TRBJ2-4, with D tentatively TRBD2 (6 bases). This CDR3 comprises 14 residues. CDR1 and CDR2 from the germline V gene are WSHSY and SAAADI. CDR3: CASSGRGRRGIPYF. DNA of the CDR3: TGCGCCAGCAGCGGGCGGGGCAGGAGGGGCATTCCGTACTTC.

The CDR3 DNA follows: TGTGCCAGCACCCAAACAGGGACAGATAATTCACCCCTCCACTTT. Protein sequence: CASTQTGTDNSPLHF. The chain couples TRBV25-1 to TRBJ1-6, with 7 bases fitting TRBD1. The CDR3 length is 15 residues. Germline CDR1 is MGHDK and CDR2 is SYGVNS. V shed 7 bases, J shed 5 bases, and the junction held 8 bases outside the gene matches.

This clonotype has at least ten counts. CDR3 coding DNA: TGTGCCAGCAGCCTCTCCGGGGGGGACCACCATCAGCCCCAGCATTTT. Its protein is CASSLSGGDHHQPQHF. The V gene is TRBV7-9, the J gene TRBJ1-5, with D perhaps TRBD1 (5 bases). Trimming left V 5 bases short and J 5 bases short, with 19 bases between. From germline, CDR1 is SEHNR and CDR2 FQNEAQ (reference sequence). The CDR3 runs to 16 residues.